The entry below gives a single T cell receptor (beta chain) sequence along with its context. Its specificity is not known. Documented treatment: over 15 received Ad26.COV2.S at low or high dose, single or two shots; about 5 received placebo; per-sample allocation not given. Sampling was done on day 63 after the first vaccine or placebo injection. Donation came from an adult in Boston who was aged 18-55 years. CDR3 length: 13 residues. CDR1 and CDR2 from the germline V gene are WNHNN and SYGVQD (reference sequence). With 0 bases removed from V and 5 bases from J, the gap between germline ends came to 7 bases. This sample stems from a study of Ad26.COV2.S vaccination and SARS-CoV-2 variants. Study at large: Enrollment placed the donor in the COV1001 Ad26.COV2.S trial arm. Once, or twice with 56 days between doses, Ad26.COV2.S was given intramuscularly.

Clones were read by immunoSEQ multiplex PCR, and TCRdb kept only the in-frame ones, dropping some. This sample has some 290,000 clones, with about 86% found just once. Study outcomes and limitations: Total T cell responses may have been underestimated by the TCR breadth and depth analyses.

The receptor was derived from a person aged 18-60 years who received the Ad26.COV2.S COVID-19 vaccine or a placebo. The sample in question was peripheral blood, obtained in a trial of Ad26.COV2.S vaccine versus placebo. This chain connects TRBV10-1 to TRBJ1-2; D uncertain. CDR3: CASSESSDYGYTF. The CDR3 coding sequence is TGCGCCAGCAGTGAGTCCTCAGATTATGGCTACACCTTC.